This is a list of T cell receptor beta chains from one sample in a study of T cell responses to AZD1222 COVID-19 vaccine. TCRdb keeps only in-frame clones here, not all; method: immunoSEQ multiplex PCR. This sample has 120,000 to 150,000 clones, with 75% to 85% found just once. The sample was peripheral blood, taken on day 0 of MenACWY control vaccination. The receptors were sampled from an adult in good health. Each CDR3 is given with its conserved first and last residue. The D gene is left open where the match is weak. Where a row states a size, it is once, few, many or the class of an expanded clone; other rows omit it.

len	abundance	d_gene	v_gene	j_gene	CDR3nt	CDR3aa
11	once	TRBD1	TRBV29-1	TRBJ1-1	TGCAGCGTTAGGGGGACAGGGAGAGCTTTCTTT	CSVRGTGRAFF
13	.	.	TRBV5-1	TRBJ1-1	TGCGCCAGCACCTCTGGACACTTACATGAAGCTTTCTTT	CASTSGHLHEAFF
16	.	TRBD2	TRBV18	TRBJ2-3	TGTGCCAGCTCACCGCGTAAAGCGGGGGGGCCGGATACGCAGTATTTT	CASSPRKAGGPDTQYF
15	.	.	TRBV18	TRBJ1-1	TGTGCCAGCTCACCTTTTGGGGGGGAGAACACTGAAGCTTTCTTT	CASSPFGGENTEAFF
16	.	.	TRBV4-2	TRBJ1-2	TGTGCCAGCAGCCATAACCAAGGACAGACCAACTATGGCTACACCTTC	CASSHNQGQTNYGYTF
16	.	TRBD2	TRBV24-1	TRBJ2-4	TGTGCCACCAAGGGACTAGCGGGGGATGTAAAAAACATTCAGTACTTC	CATKGLAGDVKNIQYF
12	.	.	TRBV11-2	TRBJ2-5	TGTGCCAGTAGACAGCCGGAAGAGACCCAGTACTTC	CASRQPEETQYF
16	.	TRBD1	TRBV18	TRBJ2-7	TGTGCCAGCTCACCCTCCGACAGGGGGCCTGGCTACGAGCAGTACTTC	CASSPSDRGPGYEQYF
13	once	.	TRBV5-1	TRBJ1-3	TGCGCCAGCAGCCGGAGGGTGGCCGACACCATATATTTT	CASSRRVADTIYF
15	.	TRBD1	TRBV18	TRBJ1-3	TGTGCCAGCGCCGGGGGGACAGGGAATGGAAACACCATATATTTT	CASAGGTGNGNTIYF
13	.	TRBD1	TRBV5-4	TRBJ2-1	TGTGCCAGCAGCGTGGACAGGGGCAATGAGCAGTTCTTC	CASSVDRGNEQFF
13	.	.	TRBV7-9	TRBJ2-3	TGTGCCAGCAGTCCAGGGGGCACAGATACGCAGTATTTT	CASSPGGTDTQYF
16	once	.	TRBV7-3	TRBJ2-2	TGTGCCAGCAGCTTCGAAGGGGCTGCCCCTATCGGGGAGCTGTTTTTT	CASSFEGAAPIGELFF
16	.	.	TRBV6-5	TRBJ1-6	TGTGCCAGCAGTTCCCGACCGTCTGGGTTGAATTCACCCCTCCACTTT	CASSSRPSGLNSPLHF
15	few	.	TRBV5-4	TRBJ1-1	TGTGCCAGCAGCCCGTCGACATACGGGAACACTGAAGCTTTCTTT	CASSPSTYGNTEAFF
16	once	.	TRBV19	TRBJ1-6	TGTGCCAGTAGTTCTGGGACCAGCTCCTATAATTCACCCCTCCACTTT	CASSSGTSSYNSPLHF
15	.	.	TRBV19	TRBJ2-7	TGTGCCAGTAGGGCTACTCGGGACGGAACCTACGAGCAGTACTTC	CASRATRDGTYEQYF
17	once	.	TRBV5-6	TRBJ1-5	TGTGCCAGCAGCTTCGATTATAGGACAGAACGGAATCAGCCCCAGCATTTT	CASSFDYRTERNQPQHF
14	.	.	TRBV6-1	TRBJ1-4	TGTGCCAGCAGTGACGTTAGTCGACCCTTTATACTGTTTTTT	CASSDVSRPFILFF
15	once	.	TRBV5-1	TRBJ1-3	TGCGCCAGCAGCGGAAACCGGGAGAATGGAAACACCATATATTTT	CASSGNRENGNTIYF
15	.	TRBD1	TRBV15	TRBJ1-3	TGTGCCACCAGCAGAACCGACAGGGTTGGAAACACCATATATTTT	CATSRTDRVGNTIYF
14	.	.	TRBV5-4	TRBJ2-5	TGTGCCAGCAGCGGTCAGAGCCTCCAAGAGACCCAGTACTTC	CASSGQSLQETQYF
15	.	TRBD1	TRBV6-5	TRBJ2-5	TGTGCCAGCAGTCAGGGACAGCTGTTACAAGAGACCCAGTACTTC	CASSQGQLLQETQYF
15	.	.	TRBV20-1	TRBJ2-2	TGCAGTGCTAGTGCCGGGACAACGAACACCGGGGAGCTGTTTTTT	CSASAGTTNTGELFF
13	once	.	TRBV11-2	TRBJ1-2	TGTGCCAGCAGCTCTACAGGGCCCTATGGCTACACCTTC	CASSSTGPYGYTF
14	.	.	TRBV5-1	TRBJ2-1	TGCGCCAGCAGCAGGGCCTGGTCCTACAATGAGCAGTTCTTC	CASSRAWSYNEQFF
12	.	.	TRBV2	TRBJ2-7	TGTGCCAGCAGCTGGACTCCATCCGAGCAGTACTTC	CASSWTPSEQYF
14	.	.	TRBV29-1	TRBJ2-5	TGCAGCGCTCGATCGACTAGTTTTCAAGAGACCCAGTACTTC	CSARSTSFQETQYF
15	.	TRBD2	TRBV18	TRBJ2-1	TGTGCCAGCTCACCCCTAGCGGGGACCTACAATGAGCAGTTCTTC	CASSPLAGTYNEQFF
17	few	TRBD1	TRBV7-9	TRBJ2-1	TGTGCCAGCAGCCCCGGACAGGGGCGGACCTCCTACAATGAGCAGTTCTTC	CASSPGQGRTSYNEQFF
14	few	.	TRBV15	TRBJ1-5	TGTGCCACCAGCACTACACAGTGGGGTCAGCCCCAGCATTTT	CATSTTQWGQPQHF
15	.	.	TRBV14	TRBJ1-1	TGTGCCAGCAGCCAAGATTCGGGATGGGGAACTGAAGCTTTCTTT	CASSQDSGWGTEAFF
14	.	.	TRBV27	TRBJ2-4	TGTGCCAGCAGTTTACGGGGCACCAAAAACATTCAGTACTTC	CASSLRGTKNIQYF
17	.	.	TRBV5-8	TRBJ2-3	TGTGCCAGCAGCTTGGGGGCCCTTCAAGGGGGCACAGATACGCAGTATTTT	CASSLGALQGGTDTQYF
15	.	.	TRBV2	TRBJ2-5	TGTGCCAGCAGTCTACGCCGGGACGGGGAAGGGACCCAGTACTTC	CASSLRRDGEGTQYF
16	.	.	TRBV19	TRBJ1-3	TGTGCCAGTAGGTTACTATCCCGGGTGAACGGAAACACCATATATTTT	CASRLLSRVNGNTIYF
14	.	TRBD1	TRBV5-4	TRBJ2-7	TGTGCCAGCAGAGTTGACAGGGGGAGCTACGAGCAGTACTTC	CASRVDRGSYEQYF
13	few	.	TRBV30	TRBJ1-4	TGTGCCTGGAAGGGGCAAGTTAATGAAAAACTGTTTTTT	CAWKGQVNEKLFF
15	.	TRBD1	TRBV2	TRBJ2-3	TGTGCCAGCAGTGATTGGGCAGGGGGTACAGATACGCAGTATTTT	CASSDWAGGTDTQYF
15	.	.	TRBV5-1	TRBJ1-5	TGCGCCAGCAGCTTGGGCAGAGGGGACAATCAGCCCCAGCATTTT	CASSLGRGDNQPQHF
16	.	.	TRBV7-8	TRBJ1-1	TGTGCCAGCAGCTTAGCGCTTAACAGGGTGAACACTGAAGCTTTCTTT	CASSLALNRVNTEAFF
14	.	TRBD1	TRBV9	TRBJ2-5	TGTGCCAGCAGCGCCCGACAGGGGCGGGAGACCCAGTACTTC	CASSARQGRETQYF
14	.	.	TRBV9	TRBJ1-1	TGTGCCAGCAGCGTAGATTGGGGGGACACTGAAGCTTTCTTT	CASSVDWGDTEAFF
13	.	.	TRBV15	TRBJ1-6	TGTGCCACCAGCAGAGCAAAGGATTCACCCCTCCACTTT	CATSRAKDSPLHF
13	.	.	TRBV19	TRBJ1-2	TGTGCCAGTAGCCCGGGGTTGGACTATGGCTACACCTTC	CASSPGLDYGYTF
14	.	.	TRBV2	TRBJ1-2	TGTGCCAGCAGTATAAATCGAGCTAACTATGGCTACACCTTC	CASSINRANYGYTF